This T cell receptor beta chain was sequenced in a study of T-cell reconstitution after alpha-beta-depleted transplantation in children. A library of TCRbeta sequences, prepared with unique molecular identifiers, was generated. TCRdb analysed the PCR reads with MiXCR anew, one entry per CDR3 protein. Counted here are about 600,000 distinct CDR3 sequences, roughly a tenth occurring once; the ten biggest clones make up less than 5%. Germline-derived CDR1 and CDR2 are SGHTA and FQGNSA. This CDR3 region has 16 residues. Losses at the gene ends were 6 bases for V and 6 bases for J; bases not matched to a gene: 12.

The TCR was taken from a human donor who donated a stem cell graft to a child with acute myeloid leukemia. The source was PBMCs from the stem cell graft donor, collected from the stem cell graft. The chain links TRBV7-2 to TRBJ2-3; 10 nucleotides align to TRBD2. The CDR3 sequence: CASSWRAGGGPDTQYF. The DNA of the CDR3 is TGTGCCAGCAGTTGGAGAGCGGGAGGGGGGCCCGATACGCAGTATTTT.